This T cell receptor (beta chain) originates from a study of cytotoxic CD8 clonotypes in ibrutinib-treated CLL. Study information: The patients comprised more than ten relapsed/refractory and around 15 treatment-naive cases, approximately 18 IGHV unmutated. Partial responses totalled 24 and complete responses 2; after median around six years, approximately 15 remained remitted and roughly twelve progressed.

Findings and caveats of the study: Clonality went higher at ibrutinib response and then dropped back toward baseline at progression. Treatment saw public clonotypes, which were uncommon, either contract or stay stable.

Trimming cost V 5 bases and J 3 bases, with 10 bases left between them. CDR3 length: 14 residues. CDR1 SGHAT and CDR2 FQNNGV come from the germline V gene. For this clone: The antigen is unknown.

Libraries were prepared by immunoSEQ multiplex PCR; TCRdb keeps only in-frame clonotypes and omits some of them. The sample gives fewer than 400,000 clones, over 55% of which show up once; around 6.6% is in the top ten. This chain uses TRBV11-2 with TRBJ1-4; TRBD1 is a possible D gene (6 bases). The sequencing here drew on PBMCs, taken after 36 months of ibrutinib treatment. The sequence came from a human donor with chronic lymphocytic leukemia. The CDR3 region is CASSRGRANEKLFF. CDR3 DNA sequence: TGTGCCAGCAGCCGGGGGCGGGCTAATGAAAAACTGTTTTTT. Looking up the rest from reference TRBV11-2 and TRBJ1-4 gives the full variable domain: EAGVAQSPRYKIIEKRQSVAFWCNPISGHATLYWYQQILGQGPKLLIQFQNNGVVDDSQLPKDRFSAERLKGVDSTLKIQPAKLEDSAVYLCASSRGRANEKLFFGSGTQLSVL.